A selection of T cell receptor beta chains follows, all from one sample in a study of T cells after yellow fever vaccination. Each CDR3 protein is one row after TCRdb ran MiXCR on the 5' RACE reads. The sample carries tens of thousands of distinct CDR3 sequences, around 6.7% recorded once. Sequences were derived from PBMCs, either bulk or a sorted T-cell subset (CD4+, CD8+, memory, or dextramer-sorted; not recorded which), sampled on the day of the first yellow fever vaccination. Receptor source: a man between 18 and 29 years old who received the YFV17D yellow fever vaccine. CDR3s include the opening cysteine and the closing phenylalanine or tryptophan. The D gene is left open where the match is weak.

cdr3_aa,d_call,v_call
CASSRDLYGEQFF,-,TRBV7-7
CSVRMGVYGYTF,-,TRBV29-1
CASSSRGYSNQPQHF,-,TRBV7-2
CASSPLGNSPLHF,-,TRBV18
CASSYLPVSANTIYF,-,TRBV6-5
CASSPQQGQETQYF,-,TRBV7-7
CASSQDNTVWGYTF,-,TRBV3-1
CASSYRENNEQFF,-,TRBV6-2/TRBV6-3
CSARNRGYGYTF,TRBD1,TRBV20-1
CASSLHRLAGQDTQYF,TRBD2,TRBV7-2
CASSPLDRNQPQHF,-,TRBV12-3/TRBV12-4
CAWTEGAGNQPQHF,-,TRBV30
CASSQDGSWFYGYTF,-,TRBV4-1
CASSSPAGSPDTQYF,-,TRBV6-1
CAISVDSTDTQYF,-,TRBV10-3
CASSWVQGHDQPQHF,TRBD1,TRBV28
CASSSGTGDNFYLHF,TRBD1,TRBV5-1
CASSPGQAIQPQHF,-,TRBV18
CASSQSETGTGRAFF,TRBD1,TRBV4-3
CASSITGNTEAFF,-,TRBV5-5
CASSYFRTGESEQFF,TRBD1,TRBV11-1
CSADSGRANVLTF,-,TRBV20-1
CASREGGYNEQFF,-,TRBV7-2
CASSLRGGRNQPQHF,-,TRBV12-3/TRBV12-4
CASSSAGESNYGYTF,-,TRBV5-1
CASSLLLEETQYF,-,TRBV5-6
CASSPQRGTTGELFF,TRBD2,TRBV5-4
CASSHEPQGGSYEQYF,-,TRBV4-1